This T cell receptor beta chain is drawn from a study of blood T cell repertoires in COVID-19. Study context: Sources were T cells, B-cell-depleted T cells, or PBMCs; the material itself was cDNA or gDNA.

Allocation to cohorts depended on clinical history reported by the participants. Germline V gene data show CDR1 as SGHDT and CDR2 as YYEEEE. Trimming removed 1 base at V and 3 bases at J, with 10 bases between. This CDR3 has 15 residues. Sequenced by immunoSEQ multiplex PCR; TCRdb stores in-frame clones only, minus some. The profile shows about 400,000 clones, roughly 90% of them singletons. The sample was PBMCs or T cells enriched from blood (not recorded which). The chain combines TRBV5-6 with TRBJ2-2, with no clear D. This receptor was identified in a woman between 40 and 55 years old with acute COVID-19. CDR3: CASSLSQRYTGELFF. The CDR3 bases are TGTGCCAGCAGCTTGTCGCAGCGTTACACCGGGGAGCTGTTTTTT.